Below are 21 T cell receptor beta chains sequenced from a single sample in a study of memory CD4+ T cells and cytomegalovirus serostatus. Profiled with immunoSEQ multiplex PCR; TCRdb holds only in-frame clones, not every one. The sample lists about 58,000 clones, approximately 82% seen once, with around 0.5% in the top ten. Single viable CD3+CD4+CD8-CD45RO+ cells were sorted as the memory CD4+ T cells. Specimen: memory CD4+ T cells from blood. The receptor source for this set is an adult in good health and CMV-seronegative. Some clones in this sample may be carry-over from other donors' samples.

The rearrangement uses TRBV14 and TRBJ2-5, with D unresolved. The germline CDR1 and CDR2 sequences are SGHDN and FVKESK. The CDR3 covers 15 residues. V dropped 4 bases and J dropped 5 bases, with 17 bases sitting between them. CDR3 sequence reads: CASSPQLGTGETQYF. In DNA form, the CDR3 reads TGTGCCAGCAGCCCCCAGCTTGGTACCGGTGAGACCCAGTACTTC. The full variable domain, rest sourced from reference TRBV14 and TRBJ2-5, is EAGVTQFPSHSVIEKGQTVTLRCDPISGHDNLYWYRRVMGKEIKFLLHFVKESKQDESGMPNNRFLAERTGGTYSTLKVQPAELEDSGVYFCASSPQLGTGETQYFGPGTRLLVL.

The CDR3 DNA is TGTGCCAGCAGTGTCTACGTGGGTGAAAAACTGTTTTTT. Translating gives CASSVYVGEKLFF. The chain carries TRBV2 and TRBJ1-4; D gene uncertain. The CDR3 totals 13 residues. V lost 4 bases and J lost 7, with 10 bases in between. In germline, CDR1 is SNHLY, CDR2 FYNNEI.

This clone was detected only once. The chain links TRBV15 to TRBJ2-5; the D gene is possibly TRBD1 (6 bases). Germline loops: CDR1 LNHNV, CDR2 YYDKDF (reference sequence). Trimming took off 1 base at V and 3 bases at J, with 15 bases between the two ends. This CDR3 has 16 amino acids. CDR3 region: CATSRGGQGRKETQYF. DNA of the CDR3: TGTGCCACCAGCAGAGGCGGTCAGGGGCGGAAAGAGACCCAGTACTTC. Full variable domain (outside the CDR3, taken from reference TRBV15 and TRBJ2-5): DAMVIQNPRYQVTQFGKPVTLSCSQTLNHNVMYWYQQKSSQAPKLLFHYYDKDFNNEADTPDNFQSRRPNTSFCFLDIRSPGLGDTAMYLCATSRGGQGRKETQYFGPGTRLLVL.

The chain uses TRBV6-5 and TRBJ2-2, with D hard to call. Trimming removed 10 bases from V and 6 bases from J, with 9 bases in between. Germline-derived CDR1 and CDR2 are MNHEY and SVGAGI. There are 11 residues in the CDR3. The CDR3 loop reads CATQRAGELFF. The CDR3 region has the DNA TGTGCCACCCAAAGGGCCGGGGAGCTGTTTTTT.

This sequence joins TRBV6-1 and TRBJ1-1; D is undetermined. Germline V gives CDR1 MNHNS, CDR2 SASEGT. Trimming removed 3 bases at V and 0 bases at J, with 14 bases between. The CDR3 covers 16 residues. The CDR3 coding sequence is TGTGCCAGCAGTGACCGTCGGGCGTCATTGAACACTGAAGCTTTCTTT. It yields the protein CASSDRRASLNTEAFF.

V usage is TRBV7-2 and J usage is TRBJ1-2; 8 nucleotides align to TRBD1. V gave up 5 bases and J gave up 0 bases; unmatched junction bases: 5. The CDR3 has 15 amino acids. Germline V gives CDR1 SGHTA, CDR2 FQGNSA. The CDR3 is CASSPRQGSNYGYTF. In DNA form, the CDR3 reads TGTGCCAGCAGCCCGAGACAGGGGTCTAACTATGGCTACACCTTC. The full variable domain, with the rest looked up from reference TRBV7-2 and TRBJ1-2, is GAGVSQSPSNKVTEKGKDVELRCDPISGHTALYWYRQSLGQGLEFLIYFQGNSAPDKSGLPSDRFSAERTGGSVSTLTIQRTQQEDSAVYLCASSPRQGSNYGYTFGSGTRLTVV.

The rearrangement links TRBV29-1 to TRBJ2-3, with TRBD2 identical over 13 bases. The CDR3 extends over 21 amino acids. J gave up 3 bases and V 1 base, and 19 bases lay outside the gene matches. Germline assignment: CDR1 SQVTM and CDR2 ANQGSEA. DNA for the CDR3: TGCAGCGTTGAAGGGGAGAAGGGGGTAACTAGCGGGAGGGCGGGAACAGATACGCAGTATTTT. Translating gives CSVEGEKGVTSGRAGTDTQYF.

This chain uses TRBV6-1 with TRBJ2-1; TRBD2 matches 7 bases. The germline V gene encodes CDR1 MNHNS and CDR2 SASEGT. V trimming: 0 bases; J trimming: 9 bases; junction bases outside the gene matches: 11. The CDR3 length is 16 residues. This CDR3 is CASSEAPPGRAGEQFF. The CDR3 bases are TGTGCCAGCAGTGAAGCGCCTCCTGGGAGGGCCGGTGAGCAGTTCTTC.

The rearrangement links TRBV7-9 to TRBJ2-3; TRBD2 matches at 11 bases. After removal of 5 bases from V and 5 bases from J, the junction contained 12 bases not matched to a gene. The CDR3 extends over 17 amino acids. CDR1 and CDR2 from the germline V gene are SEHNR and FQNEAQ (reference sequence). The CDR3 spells CASSTPGLAEGRDTQYF. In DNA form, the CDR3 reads TGTGCCAGCAGCACACCGGGACTAGCGGAGGGGAGAGATACGCAGTATTTT.

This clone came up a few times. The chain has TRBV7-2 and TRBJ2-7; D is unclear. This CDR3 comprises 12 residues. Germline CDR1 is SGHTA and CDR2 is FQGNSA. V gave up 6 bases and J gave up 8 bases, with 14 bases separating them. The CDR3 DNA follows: TGTGCCAGCAGTTCCACCCCCCCGAAGCAGTACTTC. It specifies CASSSTPPKQYF.

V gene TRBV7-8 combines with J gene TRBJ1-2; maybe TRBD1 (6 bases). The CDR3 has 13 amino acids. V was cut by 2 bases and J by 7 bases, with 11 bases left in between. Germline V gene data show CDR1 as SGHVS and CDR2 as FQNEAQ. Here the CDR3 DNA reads TGTGCCAGCAGCTTACAACAGGGACGTGGCTACACCTTC. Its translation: CASSLQQGRGYTF.

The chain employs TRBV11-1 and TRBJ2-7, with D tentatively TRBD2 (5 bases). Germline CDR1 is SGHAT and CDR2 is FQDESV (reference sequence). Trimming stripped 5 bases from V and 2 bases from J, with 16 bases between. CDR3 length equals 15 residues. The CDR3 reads CASSPWPAVTYEQYF. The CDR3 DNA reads TGTGCCAGCAGCCCCTGGCCAGCGGTGACCTACGAGCAGTACTTC. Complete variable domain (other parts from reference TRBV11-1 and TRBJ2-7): EAEVAQSPRYKITEKSQAVAFWCDPISGHATLYWYRQILGQGPELLVQFQDESVVDDSQLPKDRFSAERLKGVDSTLKIQPAELGDSAMYLCASSPWPAVTYEQYFGPGTRLTVT.

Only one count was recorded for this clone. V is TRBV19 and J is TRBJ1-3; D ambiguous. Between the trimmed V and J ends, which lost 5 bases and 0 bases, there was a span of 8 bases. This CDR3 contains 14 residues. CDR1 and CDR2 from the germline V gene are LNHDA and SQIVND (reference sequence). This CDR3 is CASSSAFSGNTIYF. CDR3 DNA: TGTGCCAGTAGTTCCGCCTTCTCTGGAAACACCATATATTTT.

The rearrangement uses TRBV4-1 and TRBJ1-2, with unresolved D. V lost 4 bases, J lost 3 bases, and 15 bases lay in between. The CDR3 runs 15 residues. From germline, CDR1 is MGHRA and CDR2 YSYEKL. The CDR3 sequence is CASSPLGRMDYGYTF. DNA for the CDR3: TGCGCCAGCAGCCCATTAGGGCGTATGGACTATGGCTACACCTTC.

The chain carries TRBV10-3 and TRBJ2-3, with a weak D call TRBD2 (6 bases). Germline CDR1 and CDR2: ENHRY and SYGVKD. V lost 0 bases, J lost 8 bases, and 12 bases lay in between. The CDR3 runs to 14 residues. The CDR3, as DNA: TGTGCCATCAGTGAGTCGACCGTCGGGGGTACGCAGTATTTT. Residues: CAISESTVGGTQYF.

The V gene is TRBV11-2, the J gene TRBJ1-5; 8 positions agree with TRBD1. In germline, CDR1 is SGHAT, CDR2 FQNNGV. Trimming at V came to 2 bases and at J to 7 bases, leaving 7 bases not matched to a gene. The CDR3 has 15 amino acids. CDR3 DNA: TGTGCCAGCAGCTTAACGACAGGGGCTGGGCAGCCCCAGCATTTT. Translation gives CASSLTTGAGQPQHF. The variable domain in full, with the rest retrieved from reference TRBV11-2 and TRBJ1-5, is EAGVAQSPRYKIIEKRQSVAFWCNPISGHATLYWYQQILGQGPKLLIQFQNNGVVDDSQLPKDRFSAERLKGVDSTLKIQPAKLEDSAVYLCASSLTTGAGQPQHFGDGTRLSIL.

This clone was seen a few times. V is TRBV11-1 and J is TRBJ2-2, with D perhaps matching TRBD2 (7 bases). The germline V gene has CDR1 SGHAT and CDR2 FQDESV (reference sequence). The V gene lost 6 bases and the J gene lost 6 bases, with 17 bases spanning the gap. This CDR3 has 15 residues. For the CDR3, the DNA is TGTGCCAGCAGGCTACAGGGAGGGCTTTCCGGGGAGCTGTTTTTT. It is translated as CASRLQGGLSGELFF.

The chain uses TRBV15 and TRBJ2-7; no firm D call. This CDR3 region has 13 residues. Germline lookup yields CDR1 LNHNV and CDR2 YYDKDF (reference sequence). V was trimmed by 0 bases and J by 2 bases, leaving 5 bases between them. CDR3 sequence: CATSRDSAYEQYF. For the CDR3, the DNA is TGTGCCACCAGCAGAGATTCAGCCTACGAGCAGTACTTC. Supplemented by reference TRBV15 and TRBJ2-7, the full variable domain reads DAMVIQNPRYQVTQFGKPVTLSCSQTLNHNVMYWYQQKSSQAPKLLFHYYDKDFNNEADTPDNFQSRRPNTSFCFLDIRSPGLGDTAMYLCATSRDSAYEQYFGPGTRLTVT.

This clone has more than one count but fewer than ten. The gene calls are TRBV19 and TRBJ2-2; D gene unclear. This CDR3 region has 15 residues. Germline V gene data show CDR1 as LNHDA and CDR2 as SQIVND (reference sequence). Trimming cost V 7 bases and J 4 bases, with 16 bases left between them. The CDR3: CASTRSSTGTGELFF. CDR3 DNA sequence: TGTGCCAGTACGCGCTCTTCGACGGGCACCGGGGAGCTGTTTTTT.

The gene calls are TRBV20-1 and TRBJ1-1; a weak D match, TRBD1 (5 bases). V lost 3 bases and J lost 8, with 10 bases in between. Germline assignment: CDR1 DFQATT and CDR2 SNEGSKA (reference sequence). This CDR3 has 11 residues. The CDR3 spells CSARGDREAFF. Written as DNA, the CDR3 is TGCAGTGCTAGGGGGGACCGGGAAGCTTTCTTT.

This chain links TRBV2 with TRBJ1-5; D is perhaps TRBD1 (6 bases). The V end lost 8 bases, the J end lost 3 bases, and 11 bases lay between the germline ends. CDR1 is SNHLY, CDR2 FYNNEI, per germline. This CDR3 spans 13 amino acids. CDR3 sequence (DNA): TGTGCCAGCGTCGCAGGGGTCAATCAGCCCCAGCATTTT. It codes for CASVAGVNQPQHF.